This entry features one T cell receptor (beta chain) sequence. The sample belongs to a study of blood T cell repertoires in COVID-19. The overall study: Material from acute and convalescent COVID-19 was sourced from the United States, Italy and Spain.

Study processing details: The assay estimated nucleated cells by amplifying reference gene primers. Produced via immunoSEQ multiplex PCR; TCRdb's table is partial and in-frame only. V and J calls and clone size come straight from that table; D and trimming were deduced from the DNA. The repertoire holds approximately 120,000 clones, with 80% to 95% as singletons. The source of this sequence is a man aged 50-59 years with COVID-19, enrolled during active disease. Sequencing input: peripheral blood.

The CDR3 loop reads CASSQDKTSGGLTYEQYF. DNA of the CDR3: TGTGCCAGCAGCCAAGATAAGACTAGCGGGGGACTTACCTACGAGCAGTACTTC. This chain uses TRBV3-1 (or the pseudogene TRBV3-2) with TRBJ2-7; 12 nucleotides match TRBD2. Germline CDR1 LGHDT, CDR2 YNNKEL (reference sequence). The CDR3 consists of 18 residues. V shed 0 bases and J 2 bases; nucleotides not matched to a gene: 8.